The source of this T cell receptor beta chain is a study of blood T cell repertoires in COVID-19. Germline V gene data show CDR1 as SGHNT and CDR2 as YYREEE (reference sequence). This CDR3 contains 15 residues. The V and J ends lost 5 bases and 0 bases, in that order; junction bases with no gene match: 8. TCRdb's table, derived via immunoSEQ multiplex PCR, lists solely in-frame clones and lacks some. The table records approximately 120,000 clones, roughly 85% of them present only once. The sample consisted of peripheral blood. The chain employs TRBV5-4 and TRBJ2-7; 7 positions agree with TRBD1. This TCR came from a human donor in a cohort sampled during active COVID-19. CDR3 sequence (DNA): TGTGCCAGCAGTTCAGGGACAGCCTACTCCTACGAGCAGTACGTC. The encoded protein is CASSSGTAYSYEQYV.